The clone carrying this TCR beta chain was recorded a few times. Its antigen remains unidentified. This entry belongs to a study of response to subunit inactivated influenza vaccine. The length of the CDR3 is 14 residues. After removal of 3 bases from V and 4 bases from J, the junction contained 6 bases not matched to a gene. Germline V gives CDR1 SGHKS, CDR2 YYEKEE (reference sequence). Study-wide findings and caveats: There was a suggestion from the authors that each seasonal influenza vaccination recruits few new T cells.

TCRdb reprocessed the RT-PCR reads via MiXCR and lists one record per CDR3 protein. The repertoire holds under 550,000 distinct CDR3 sequences, with approximately 6.9% as singletons. This rearrangement joins TRBV5-5 to TRBJ2-5, with 7 bases lining up with TRBD2. The material was PBMCs from blood, obtained roughly 24 months after vaccination. This TCR came from a man aged 45 to 70 who received an inactivated influenza vaccine. The CDR3 region is CASSSRLAGETQYF. The CDR3 DNA follows: TGTGCCAGCAGCTCCCGACTAGCTGGAGAGACCCAGTACTTC.